Listed below are T cell receptor beta chains from one sample, sequenced in a study of Graves' ophthalmopathy and Graves' hyperthyroidism. Each CDR3 protein gets one entry after TCRdb re-called the multiplex PCR reads with MiXCR. The table includes 740,000 or so distinct CDR3 sequences, 40% detected once. The source material was peripheral blood. The receptors shown here come from an adult man with Graves' ophthalmopathy. Each CDR3 is given with its conserved first and last residue. The D gene is left open where the match is weak. Only some rows state a clone size, as once, few, many or a class for expanded clones.

TRBV24-1	-	TRBJ1-6	-	TGTGCCAGCAGTTTAAGGTGGGCTTCACCCCTCCACTTT	CASSLRWASPLHF
TRBV29-1	-	TRBJ2-7	TRBD2	TGCAGCGTTGAAGGCGGGGGGACGAACGAGCAGTACTTC	CSVEGGGTNEQYF
TRBV2	few	TRBJ2-7	TRBD1	TGTGCCAGCAGCCCCCCTATGGGACAGGGTTACGAGCAGTACTTC	CASSPPMGQGYEQYF
TRBV3-1	many	TRBJ2-7	-	TGTGCCAGCAGCCAAGTCCTCCGCGAGCAGTACTTC	CASSQVLREQYF
TRBV4-1	few	TRBJ2-5	TRBD2	TGCGCCAGCAGCCAAGTAGGGCCGGGAGGGGCTCAAGAGACCCAGTACTTC	CASSQVGPGGAQETQYF
TRBV10-3	-	TRBJ1-6	-	TGTGCCAGCAGTGACTCTTCCTATAATTCACCCCTCCACTTT	CASSDSSYNSPLHF
TRBV7-8	-	TRBJ1-4	-	TGTGCCAGCAGCTCACGCAGGGTCAGAAATGAAAAACTGTTTTTT	CASSSRRVRNEKLFF
TRBV20-1	-	TRBJ2-5	TRBD2	TGCAGTGCTAGTCTACGGGAGGGCCGGGAGACCCAGTACTTC	CSASLREGRETQYF
TRBV7-9	-	TRBJ2-1	TRBD2	TGTGCCAGCAGCTCCCGCGCGGGGGGGCCGGGAGCCTACAATGAGCAGTTCTTC	CASSSRAGGPGAYNEQFF
TRBV24-1	few	TRBJ1-5	TRBD1	TGTGCCAGTGCGAGGGGGCTCAATCAGCCCCAGCATTTT	CASARGLNQPQHF
TRBV2	many	TRBJ1-5	-	TGTGCCAGCAGTGAATTTGGCAGGTATCAGCCCCAGCATTTT	CASSEFGRYQPQHF
TRBV7-3	-	TRBJ2-7	-	TGTGCCAGCAGCTTAAGGGGGACTTGGTTCGAGCAGTACTTC	CASSLRGTWFEQYF
TRBV7-9	-	TRBJ2-5	-	TGCGCCAGCAGCCGAGAGAGGGGGCGGGGTCTCTACGAGACCCAGTACTTC	CASSRERGRGLYETQYF
TRBV6-1	-	TRBJ1-2	-	TGTGCCAGCAGTGACAGGACTAAACTCTATGGCTACACCTTC	CASSDRTKLYGYTF
TRBV20-1	-	TRBJ2-5	TRBD2	TGCAGTGTTGGTTTGGTAGCGGGAGAGGAGACCCAGTACTTC	CSVGLVAGEETQYF
TRBV2	many	TRBJ1-1	-	TGTGCCAGCAGGGGTGGAGCTGAAGCTTTCTTT	CASRGGAEAFF
TRBV7-8	-	TRBJ1-1	-	TGTGCCAGCAGACCTACAGGGAAAGGCACTGAAGCTTTCTTT	CASRPTGKGTEAFF
TRBV29-1	many	TRBJ2-5	TRBD2	TGCAGCGTTCGCAATAGCGGGAGTAGTTTTGAGACCCAGTACTTC	CSVRNSGSSFETQYF
TRBV9	few	TRBJ2-2	-	TGTGCCAGCAGCGTGGAGGGGGCACCGAACACCGGGGAGCTGTTTTTT	CASSVEGAPNTGELFF
TRBV7-8	many	TRBJ1-6	-	TGTGCCAGCAGCTTAGTTGGGGCCGTTAATTCACCCCTCCACTTT	CASSLVGAVNSPLHF
TRBV11-2	-	TRBJ1-2	TRBD1	TGTGCCAGCAGCTTAATCCCACCGGGACAGGGCAACTATGGCTACACCTTC	CASSLIPPGQGNYGYTF
TRBV10-1	-	TRBJ1-6	-	TGCGCCAGGACGACGGTGTCACCCCTCCACTTT	CARTTVSPLHF
TRBV6-1	-	TRBJ1-3	-	TGTGCCACCGGGGGCACCATATATTTT	CATGGTIYF
TRBV25-1	-	TRBJ2-7	TRBD1	TGTGCCAGCAGTGAACTAGGCAGGGGGATAGGGGCCGAGCAGTACTTC	CASSELGRGIGAEQYF
TRBV7-2	few	TRBJ1-1	-	TGTGCCAGCAGCTTAGGGTTAGGGGCAGGGGACACTGAAGCTTTCTTT	CASSLGLGAGDTEAFF
TRBV10-3	-	TRBJ2-7	TRBD1	TGTGCCAGCAGTAAGAACCCGGGACAGGCCTACGAGCAGTACTTC	CASSKNPGQAYEQYF
TRBV2	many	TRBJ1-4	-	TGTGCCAGCAGTGAGTCTGAGGGGTCGGATGAAAAACTGTTTTTT	CASSESEGSDEKLFF
TRBV2	-	TRBJ1-1	TRBD1	TGTGCCAGCACCTCCGGGACAGGGGTAACTGAAGCTTTCTTT	CASTSGTGVTEAFF
TRBV3-1	-	TRBJ2-5	-	TGTGCCAGCAGCCAAGATCCGTCCGGAGAGGAGACCCAGTACTTC	CASSQDPSGEETQYF
TRBV15	-	TRBJ2-1	TRBD2	TGTGCCACCAGCCAGCGGGGGGGTACCAATGAGCAGTTCTTC	CATSQRGGTNEQFF
TRBV25-1	-	TRBJ1-1	-	TGTGCCAGCAGCTTTTTTCTCTACAGAAACACTGAAGCTTTCTTT	CASSFFLYRNTEAFF
TRBV2	-	TRBJ1-2	-	TGTGCCAGCAGGGACGGTCGGGACAACGGCTACACCTTC	CASRDGRDNGYTF
TRBV19	-	TRBJ1-1	-	TGTGCCAGTAGTATTGGGGCAGGCTACGGGGACACTGAAGCTTTCTTT	CASSIGAGYGDTEAFF
TRBV19	-	TRBJ2-7	-	TGTGCCAGTAGTCGACAGGTCTTCGAGCAGTACTTC	CASSRQVFEQYF
TRBV29-1	many	TRBJ1-5	-	TGCAGCGCCAGACAGGCCGCGGGCAATCAGCCCCAGCATTTT	CSARQAAGNQPQHF
TRBV20-1	-	TRBJ2-7	TRBD1	TGCAGTGCTAACGGACAGGGTGGGAGCTCCTACGAGCAGTACTTC	CSANGQGGSSYEQYF
TRBV6-5	few	TRBJ1-2	TRBD1	TGTGCCAGCAAAATGCGGGACAGCTATGGCTACACCTTC	CASKMRDSYGYTF
TRBV2	few	TRBJ1-1	-	TGTGCCAGCAGCTACCCAGGTCTCTCTGAAGCTTTCTTT	CASSYPGLSEAFF
TRBV7-2	-	TRBJ2-5	TRBD1	TGTGCCAGCAGCCAAGGGACAGGGACCCAGTACTTC	CASSQGTGTQYF
TRBV19	-	TRBJ2-3	-	TGTGCCAGTAGTATAAACAACAGGGAAGCAGATACGCAGTATTTT	CASSINNREADTQYF
TRBV2	many	TRBJ1-2	-	TGTGCCAGCAGTGAAGAGGGACTGGGCGGCTACACCTTC	CASSEEGLGGYTF
TRBV15	-	TRBJ2-1	-	TGTGCCACCAGCAGAACCCGGGAGGAGCAGTTCTTC	CATSRTREEQFF
TRBV7-2	-	TRBJ1-1	-	TGTGCCAGCAGCTACCTCACAGGGACGGGAACGAACACTGAAGCTTTCTTT	CASSYLTGTGTNTEAFF